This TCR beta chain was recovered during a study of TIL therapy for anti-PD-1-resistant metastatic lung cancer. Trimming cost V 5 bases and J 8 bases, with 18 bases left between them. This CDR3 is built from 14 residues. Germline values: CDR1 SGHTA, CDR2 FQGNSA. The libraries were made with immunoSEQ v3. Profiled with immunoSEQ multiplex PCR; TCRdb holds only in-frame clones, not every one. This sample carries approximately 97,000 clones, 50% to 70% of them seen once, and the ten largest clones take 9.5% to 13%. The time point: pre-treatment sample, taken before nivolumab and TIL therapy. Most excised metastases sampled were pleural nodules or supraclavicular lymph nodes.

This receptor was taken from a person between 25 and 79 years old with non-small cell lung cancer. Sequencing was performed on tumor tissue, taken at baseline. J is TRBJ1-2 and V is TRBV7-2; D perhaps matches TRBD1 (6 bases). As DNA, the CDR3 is TGTGCCAGCAGCCCCAGCGGTGGGGGCCGGGGCTACACCTTC. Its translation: CASSPSGGGRGYTF.